The 21 T cell receptor beta chains below come from one sample, sequenced in a study of radiotherapy plus CTLA-4 blockade in lung cancer. Using immunoSEQ multiplex PCR, the repertoire was profiled, and TCRdb retains in-frame clones only, with some absent. Counted here are 45,000 or so clones, around 77% occurring once; the ten biggest clones make up under 9.5%. The sequences come from peripheral blood, collected from a patient treated with radiotherapy plus ipilimumab. The receptors shown here come from a human donor with non-small cell lung cancer who had stable disease on radiotherapy plus ipilimumab.

This clone was detected a few times. The chain employs TRBV10-1 and TRBJ2-2; D is uncertain. Trimming pared 4 bases from V and 0 bases from J, leaving 6 bases between. The germline V gene encodes CDR1 WNHNN and CDR2 SYGVQD (reference sequence). The CDR3 is 14 residues long. The CDR3 reads CASSVQANTGELFF. CDR3 coding DNA: TGCGCCAGCAGTGTCCAGGCGAACACCGGGGAGCTGTTTTTT.

In its sample, this clone was seen a few times. This chain uses TRBV6-1 with TRBJ2-7; D may match TRBD1 or TRBD2 (5 bases each). CDR3 size: 13 residues. Germline loops: CDR1 MNHNS, CDR2 SASEGT. V dropped 6 bases and J dropped 3 bases, with 12 bases sitting between them. This CDR3 is CASSPGRYYEQYF. The CDR3 DNA sequence: TGTGCCAGCAGCCCGGGACGGTACTACGAGCAGTACTTC.

This chain connects TRBV6-5 to TRBJ1-3; possibly TRBD1 for D (6 bases). The germline V and J ends were trimmed by 10 bases and 2 bases, with 9 bases remaining between them. The CDR3 contains 12 residues. The V gene's germline CDR1 is MNHEY and CDR2 SVGAGI. CDR3 in amino acids: CATRGPGNTIYF. The DNA of the CDR3 is TGTGCCACCCGGGGGCCTGGAAACACCATATATTTT.

This sequence joins TRBV5-1 and TRBJ2-5, with D possibly being TRBD1 (5 bases). The germline CDR1 and CDR2 sequences are SGHRS and YFSETQ. This CDR3 comprises 14 residues. Trimming stripped 4 bases from V and 1 base from J, with 11 bases between. CDR3 DNA sequence: TGCGCCAGCAGCCTCAGGGTCCCCCAAGAGACCCAGTACTTC. It yields the protein CASSLRVPQETQYF. Supplemented by reference TRBV5-1 and TRBJ2-5, the full variable domain reads KAGVTQTPRYLIKTRGQQVTLSCSPISGHRSVSWYQQTPGQGLQFLFEYFSETQRNKGNFPGRFSGRQFSNSRSEMNVSTLELGDSALYLCASSLRVPQETQYFGPGTRLLVL.

The chain uses TRBV2 and TRBJ1-5; 8 bases are shared with TRBD1. This CDR3 contains 13 residues. CDR1 SNHLY and CDR2 FYNNEI come from the germline V gene. V was clipped by 4 bases and J by 4 bases; unmatched bases: 0. CDR3 DNA: TGTGCCAGCAGTGGGACAGGGAATCAGCCCCAGCATTTT. It is translated as CASSGTGNQPQHF.

The chain combines TRBV5-6 with TRBJ2-4; possible D gene TRBD1, 5 bases. The CDR3 has 15 residues. Looked up from germline, CDR1 is SGHDT and CDR2 is YYEEEE. The ends were cut back, 0 bases at V and 0 bases at J, with 7 bases in the middle. CDR3 sequence reads: CASSLVGLAKNIQYF. The CDR3 DNA reads as TGTGCCAGCAGCTTGGTGGGGCTAGCCAAAAACATTCAGTACTTC.

The J gene is TRBJ1-2, the V gene TRBV6-5; TRBD1 matches 10 bases. This CDR3 is 14 amino acids long. Germline loops: CDR1 MNHEY, CDR2 SVGAGI. Losses at the gene ends were 4 bases for V and 6 bases for J; bases not matched to a gene: 5. For the CDR3, the DNA is TGTGCCAGCAGTTTCCAGACAGGGGGCGATGGCTACACCTTC. This codes for CASSFQTGGDGYTF.

The chain combines TRBV5-1 with TRBJ2-5; TRBD2 aligns across 13 bases. The CDR3 sequence is 16 residues long. CDR1 is SGHRS and CDR2 is YFSETQ in the germline V gene. With 0 bases clipped from V and 1 base from J, the junction kept 0 bases outside the gene matches. In DNA form, the CDR3 reads TGCGCCAGCAGCTTGGGACTAGCGGGGGGCCAAGAGACCCAGTACTTC. Its protein product is CASSLGLAGGQETQYF.

Worth noting for this clone: A much larger clone differs by one base, so this may be a read error. The V and J genes are TRBV6-6 and TRBJ2-1, with D uncertain. Germline V gene data show CDR1 as MNHNY and CDR2 as SVGAGI (reference sequence). The CDR3 extends over 12 amino acids. V was shortened by 2 bases and J by 9 bases, with 8 bases between the two germline ends. CDR3 residues: CASSYPKVEQFF. DNA of the CDR3: TGTGCCAGCAGTTACCCTAAGGTTGAGCAGTTCTTC.

V gene TRBV5-4 combines with J gene TRBJ2-3, with D possibly matching TRBD1 (6 bases). V was shortened by 4 bases and J by 6 bases, with 9 bases between the two germline ends. This CDR3 spans 12 amino acids. The germline V gene has CDR1 SGHNT and CDR2 YYREEE (reference sequence). This chain's CDR3 is CASSAGDDTQYF. The CDR3 DNA sequence: TGTGCCAGCAGCGCAGGGGACGATACGCAGTATTTT.

The genes are TRBV5-4 and TRBJ1-2, with 7 nucleotides matching TRBD1. In germline, CDR1 is SGHNT, CDR2 YYREEE (reference sequence). The V segment lost 3 bases and the J segment 0 bases; nucleotides outside the gene matches: 5. The CDR3 sequence is 15 residues long. This chain's CDR3 is CASSSWTGSNYGYTF. DNA for the CDR3: TGTGCCAGCAGCTCCTGGACAGGTTCTAACTATGGCTACACCTTC.

CDR3 sequence: CASSPDPREGGANVLTF. DNA for the CDR3: TGCGCCAGCAGCCCGGACCCCAGGGAGGGAGGGGCCAACGTCCTGACTTTC. This chain joins TRBV5-1 and TRBJ2-6; 7 bases are shared with TRBD2. Per the germline V gene, CDR1 is SGHRS and CDR2 is YFSETQ. Germline trimming cut 4 bases from V and 4 bases from J; bases unmatched to any gene: 11. CDR3 length: 17 amino acids.

The V gene is TRBV6-6, the J gene TRBJ1-2, with D possibly matching TRBD1 (5 bases). Between the trimmed V and J ends, which lost 6 bases and 8 bases, there was a span of 19 bases. This CDR3 spans 14 amino acids. Germline V lookup: CDR1 MNHNY, CDR2 SVGAGI (reference sequence). CDR3 DNA: TGTGCCAGCAGCTCCGAGGCAGGGCGGCAAGGCTACACCTTC. Protein sequence: CASSSEAGRQGYTF.

The chain is built from TRBV4-2 and TRBJ2-1; possibly TRBD1 or TRBD2 for D (5 bases each). Germline lookup yields CDR1 LGHNA and CDR2 YNFKEQ. This CDR3 is built from 15 residues. V lost 1 base and J 7 bases, leaving 14 bases between the germline ends. This CDR3 reads CASSQAGPRVNEQFF. CDR3 coding DNA: TGTGCCAGCAGCCAAGCGGGGCCCCGGGTGAATGAGCAGTTCTTC.

CDR3 sequence (DNA): TGCGCCAGCAGCCCCGGATCTGGGGGGGGATGGCGCGGCTACACCTTC. Translated: CASSPGSGGGWRGYTF. The chain carries TRBV4-1 and TRBJ1-2; maybe TRBD1 (5 bases). CDR3 length equals 16 residues. In germline, CDR1 is MGHRA, CDR2 YSYEKL. V dropped 4 bases and J dropped 8 bases, with 23 bases sitting between them.

V and J are TRBV19 and TRBJ1-5, with D possibly being TRBD1 (5 bases). The germline gives CDR1 LNHDA, CDR2 SQIVND (reference sequence). The length of the CDR3 is 14 residues. V gave up 5 bases and J gave up 7 bases, with 15 bases separating them. The CDR3 nucleotides are TGTGCCAGTAGTGCGGGGGGGTCAGGGCAGCCCCAGCATTTT. It encodes CASSAGGSGQPQHF.

This sequence joins TRBV6-1 and TRBJ2-2, with 8 nucleotides matching TRBD2. The CDR3 runs to 14 residues. CDR1 MNHNS and CDR2 SASEGT come from the germline V gene. Trimming took 4 bases from V and 4 from J; bases not matched to a gene: 2. The CDR3 DNA follows: TGTGCCAGCAGTGGCGGGGGGCTCACCGGGGAGCTGTTTTTT. This encodes CASSGGGLTGELFF.

The sample holds a few counts of this clone. This chain links TRBV6-5 with TRBJ2-7; D ambiguous. This CDR3 spans 14 amino acids. Germline V gives CDR1 MNHEY, CDR2 SVGAGI. Trimming removed 10 bases at V and 0 bases at J, with 16 bases between. The DNA of the CDR3 is TGTGCCACCTCCGTACTTAGGTACTCCTACGAGCAGTACTTC. Translating it yields CATSVLRYSYEQYF.

The rearrangement uses TRBV30 and TRBJ2-1; 7 bases map to TRBD1. The CDR3 is made up of 15 amino acids. The trim removed 5 bases at V and 3 bases at J, leaving 10 bases unmatched. Per the germline V gene, CDR1 is GTSNPN and CDR2 is SVGIG (reference sequence). CDR3 DNA: TGTGCCTGGGCGTACAGGGGTAGGCTCTACAATGAGCAGTTCTTC. Protein: CAWAYRGRLYNEQFF.

This chain links TRBV4-3 with TRBJ1-2; TRBD1 matches 10 bases. J was trimmed by 6 bases and V by 0 bases; bases with no gene match: 13. This CDR3 region has 18 residues. From germline, CDR1 is LGHNA and CDR2 YSLEER. This chain's CDR3 is CASSQEWMRTGGRDGYTF. Written as DNA, the CDR3 is TGCGCCAGCAGCCAAGAATGGATGCGGACAGGGGGGAGGGATGGCTACACCTTC.

The chain recombines TRBV11-2 with TRBJ2-7, with D tentatively TRBD1 (6 bases). The CDR3 extends over 14 amino acids. V was shortened by 1 base and J by 7 bases, with 14 bases between the two germline ends. The germline gives CDR1 SGHAT, CDR2 FQNNGV. CDR3 sequence reads: CASSLVDSRKEQYV. The DNA for the CDR3 is TGTGCCAGCAGCTTAGTGGACAGTCGGAAAGAGCAGTACGTC.